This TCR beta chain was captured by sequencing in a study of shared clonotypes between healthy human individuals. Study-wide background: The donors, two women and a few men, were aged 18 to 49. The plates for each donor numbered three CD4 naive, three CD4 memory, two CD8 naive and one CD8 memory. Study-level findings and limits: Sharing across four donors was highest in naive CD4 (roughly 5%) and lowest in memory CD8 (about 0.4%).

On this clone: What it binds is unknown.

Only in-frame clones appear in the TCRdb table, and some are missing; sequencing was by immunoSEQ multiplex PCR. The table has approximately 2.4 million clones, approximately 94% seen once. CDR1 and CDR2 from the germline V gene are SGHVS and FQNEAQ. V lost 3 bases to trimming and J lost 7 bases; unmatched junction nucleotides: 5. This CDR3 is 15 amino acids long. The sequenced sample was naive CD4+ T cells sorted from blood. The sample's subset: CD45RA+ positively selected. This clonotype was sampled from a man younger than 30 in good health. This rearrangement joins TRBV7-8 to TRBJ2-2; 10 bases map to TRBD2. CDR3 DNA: TGTGCCAGCAGCTTTTCTAGCGGGAGCGTCGGGGAGCTGTTTTTT. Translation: CASSFSSGSVGELFF.